These T cell receptor beta chains were read from a single sample in a study of CD8+CD57+ T cells in acquired aplastic anemia. TCRdb recomputed calls from the reads with MiXCR, one row per CDR3 protein. The sample contains hundreds of thousands of distinct CDR3 sequences, around 32% of which appear only once. Material for sequencing was sorted CD4+, CD8+, or CD8+CD57+ T cells (not recorded which) from PBMCs. All receptors come from a human donor with aplastic anemia. CDR3s include the opening cysteine and the closing phenylalanine or tryptophan. The order of the fields is V gene, J gene, CDR3 length, D gene, clone size, CDR3 DNA, CDR3 protein. A D gene is named only where the DNA matches it firmly. The listing skips clone size in some rows; elsewhere it reads once, few, many or a size class.

TRBV9	TRBJ2-7	11	TRBD2	NA	TGTGCTAGCGGGAATCCCTACGAGCAGTACTTC	CASGNPYEQYF
TRBV9	TRBJ2-1	15	TRBD1	few	TGTGCCAGCAGTTTACAGGGGACCCTTACGAATGAGCAGTTCTTC	CASSLQGTLTNEQFF
TRBV12-3/TRBV12-4	TRBJ2-2	16	TRBD1	NA	TGTGCCAGCAGTCGCCCCGGGACAGGGAACACCGGGGAGCTGTTTTTT	CASSRPGTGNTGELFF
TRBV24-1	TRBJ2-3	15	NA	many	TGTGCCACCAGTGATCCGAAGGGGGGAGCAGATACGCAGTATTTT	CATSDPKGGADTQYF
TRBV19	TRBJ1-1	16	NA	few	TGTGCCAGTAGTACCCGAGGACGGCGGCCTAGCGCTGAAGCTTTCTTT	CASSTRGRRPSAEAFF
TRBV2	TRBJ2-7	15	TRBD2	NA	TGTGCCAGCAGTGATGGCGGGGGGTCCTCCTACGAGCAGTACTTC	CASSDGGGSSYEQYF
TRBV19	TRBJ2-7	14	NA	many	TGTGCCAGTAGTATAGCCGTAAGCTCCTACGAGCAGTACTTC	CASSIAVSSYEQYF
TRBV29-1	TRBJ2-3	13	NA	once	TGCAGCTTGGCAGAAGGGCTCACAGATACGCAGTATTTT	CSLAEGLTDTQYF
TRBV7-6	TRBJ2-7	18	TRBD2	NA	TGTGCCAGCAGCTTACAGCCTAGCGGGGGCCTGAGCTCCTACGAGCAGTACTTC	CASSLQPSGGLSSYEQYF
TRBV30	TRBJ1-5	15	TRBD1	NA	TGTGCCTGGAGTGTACAGGGGGGGACCAATCAGCCCCAGCATTTT	CAWSVQGGTNQPQHF
TRBV11-1	TRBJ2-7	16	NA	NA	TGTGCCAGCAGCTTAAGGGCAGATGGCGGCTCCTACGAGCAGTACTTC	CASSLRADGGSYEQYF
TRBV10-3	TRBJ2-7	17	NA	few	TGTGCCTGCCCGCCAAGGGTACTAGGAAGTGGAGTCTACGAGCAGTACTTC	CACPPRVLGSGVYEQYF
TRBV12-3/TRBV12-4	TRBJ1-1	15	NA	few	TGTGCCAGCAGCCTGCCACGGGGCGTGAACACTGAAGCTTTCTTT	CASSLPRGVNTEAFF
TRBV25-1	TRBJ1-1	11	NA	NA	TGTGCCCGGGGACGGCTCACTGAAGCTTTCTTT	CARGRLTEAFF
TRBV19	TRBJ2-7	19	TRBD1	few	TGTGCCAGTAGTATCGGGGACAGGGGGCGAATCCCTACCTCCTACGAGCAGTACTTC	CASSIGDRGRIPTSYEQYF
TRBV6-1	TRBJ2-7	15	TRBD1	few	TGTGCCAGCAGTGAAGACGGGACAGGGGTGGAAGAGCAGTACTTC	CASSEDGTGVEEQYF
TRBV14	TRBJ1-6	15	TRBD1	many	TGTGCCAGCAGCCCGGTGCCGGGACAGAATTCACCCCTCCACTTT	CASSPVPGQNSPLHF
TRBV6-1	TRBJ2-1	12	TRBD1	few	TGTGCCAGCAGTGCCCAGGGGGATGAGCAGTTCTTC	CASSAQGDEQFF
TRBV30	TRBJ2-7	13	NA	few	TGTGCCTGGAGCGGCCTCGGTCCCCGCGAGCAGTACTTC	CAWSGLGPREQYF
TRBV9	TRBJ2-7	16	NA	many	TGTGCCAGCAGCGTAGGATCCAGGGTGGACCCCTACGAGCAGTACTTC	CASSVGSRVDPYEQYF
TRBV6-1	TRBJ2-7	15	NA	few	TGTGCCAGCAGCCGCGACTCATTCGGATACTACGAGCAGTACTTC	CASSRDSFGYYEQYF
TRBV9	TRBJ2-3	14	TRBD1	once	TGTGCCAGCAGCGTAGGGGGGACAGGGGATACGCAGTATTTT	CASSVGGTGDTQYF
TRBV20-1	TRBJ2-7	15	NA	NA	TGCAGTGCTCGAAGAGGGGACGGGGGGCTCTACGAGCAGTACTTC	CSARRGDGGLYEQYF
TRBV6-5	TRBJ1-5	15	NA	many	TGTGCCAGCAGTTACGGGCCGGCACTCAATCAGCCCCAGCATTTT	CASSYGPALNQPQHF
TRBV3-1	TRBJ1-2	14	NA	NA	TGTGCCAGCAGCCAAGGCGTTCGTAACTATGGCTACACCTTC	CASSQGVRNYGYTF
TRBV19	TRBJ1-2	13	TRBD1	once	TGTGCTAGAAAGTCGACAGGGGACTATGGCTACACCTTC	CARKSTGDYGYTF
TRBV15	TRBJ2-2	12	NA	once	TGTGCCACCAGCAGGATTTCAGGGGAGCTGTTTTTT	CATSRISGELFF
TRBV7-2	TRBJ2-1	15	TRBD2	NA	TGTGCCAGCAGCTTTAGCGGGACGGTCTACAATGAGCAGTTCTTC	CASSFSGTVYNEQFF
TRBV10-3	TRBJ2-7	13	NA	once	TGTGCCATCAGTGGGTATGGCGGGAACGAGCAGTACTTC	CAISGYGGNEQYF
TRBV9	TRBJ2-5	14	NA	few	TGTGCCAGCAGCGTAGATTTGTATCAAGAGACCCAGTACTTC	CASSVDLYQETQYF
TRBV5-1	TRBJ2-1	15	NA	NA	TGCGCCAGCAGCTTGGGCAGGGCTTATTCCTACGAGCAGTTCTTC	CASSLGRAYSYEQFF
TRBV11-1	TRBJ2-2	18	NA	few	TGTGCCAGCAGCTTATGGGGTCAGGGAAGTTTTAACACCGGGGAGCTGTTTTTT	CASSLWGQGSFNTGELFF
TRBV20-1	TRBJ2-5	11	NA	many	TGCAGTGCTTGGAGTCAAGAGACCCAGTACTTC	CSAWSQETQYF
TRBV7-9	TRBJ2-1	15	TRBD2	few	TGTGCCAGCAGCTTATGGGCGGGAGAGAACAATGAGCAGTTCTTC	CASSLWAGENNEQFF
TRBV28	TRBJ2-2	12	NA	once	TGTGCCAGCAGGTCGAACACTGGGGAGCTGTTTTTT	CASRSNTGELFF
TRBV20-1	TRBJ2-5	11	NA	many	TGCAGTGTTACGGGACGGCGTGGCAAGTACTTC	CSVTGRRGKYF
TRBV5-1	TRBJ1-2	13	NA	few	TGCGCCAGCACCCTCGGGGGAGACTATGGCTACACCTTC	CASTLGGDYGYTF
TRBV6-1	TRBJ1-2	16	TRBD1	many	TGTGCCAGCAGGGCTATCGACAGGGTCGTAGGCTATGGCTACACCTTC	CASRAIDRVVGYGYTF
TRBV4-1	TRBJ1-1	16	TRBD1	NA	TGCGCCAGCAGCAACCGGGACAGACCTAAGAACACTGAAGCTTTCTTT	CASSNRDRPKNTEAFF